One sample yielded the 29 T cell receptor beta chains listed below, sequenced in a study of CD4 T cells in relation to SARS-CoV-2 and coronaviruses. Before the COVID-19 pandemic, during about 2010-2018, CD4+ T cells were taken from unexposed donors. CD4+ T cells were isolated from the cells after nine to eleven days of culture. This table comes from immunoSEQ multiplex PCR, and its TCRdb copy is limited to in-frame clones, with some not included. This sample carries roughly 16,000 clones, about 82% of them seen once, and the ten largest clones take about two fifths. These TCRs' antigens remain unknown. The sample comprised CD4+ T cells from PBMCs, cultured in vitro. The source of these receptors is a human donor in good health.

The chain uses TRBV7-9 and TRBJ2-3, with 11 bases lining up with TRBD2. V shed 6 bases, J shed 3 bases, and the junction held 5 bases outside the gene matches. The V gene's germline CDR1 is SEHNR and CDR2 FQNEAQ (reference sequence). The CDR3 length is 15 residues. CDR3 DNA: TGTGCCAGCAGTTCGACTAGCGGGATGACAGATACGCAGTATTTT. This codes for CASSSTSGMTDTQYF.

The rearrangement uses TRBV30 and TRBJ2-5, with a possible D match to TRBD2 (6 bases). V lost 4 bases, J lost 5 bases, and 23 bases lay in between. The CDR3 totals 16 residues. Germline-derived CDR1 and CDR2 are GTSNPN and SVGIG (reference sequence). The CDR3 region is CAWIALGGRSGETQYF. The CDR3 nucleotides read TGTGCCTGGATAGCACTTGGAGGACGGAGCGGGGAGACCCAGTACTTC.

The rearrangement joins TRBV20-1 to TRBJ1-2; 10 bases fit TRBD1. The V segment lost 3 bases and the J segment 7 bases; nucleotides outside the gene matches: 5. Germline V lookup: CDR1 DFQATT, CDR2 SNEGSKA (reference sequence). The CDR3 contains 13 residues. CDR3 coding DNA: TGCAGTGCTAGTAGGACAGGGGGAAGTGGCTACACCTTC. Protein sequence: CSASRTGGSGYTF.

The CDR3 DNA sequence: TGCGCCAGCAGCTTGGGCCCAATCCAAGAGACCCAGTACTTC. Protein product: CASSLGPIQETQYF. The chain combines TRBV5-1 with TRBJ2-5; D unresolved. Germline V gene sequence: CDR1 SGHRS, CDR2 YFSETQ. This CDR3 is built from 14 residues. Trimming left V 0 bases short and J 1 base short, with 7 bases between.

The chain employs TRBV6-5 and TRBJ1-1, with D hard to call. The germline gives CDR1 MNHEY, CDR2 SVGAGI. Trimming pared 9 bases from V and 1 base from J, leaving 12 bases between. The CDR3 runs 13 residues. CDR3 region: CASCTLGNTEAFF. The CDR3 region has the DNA TGTGCCAGTTGTACTCTCGGGAACACTGAAGCTTTCTTT.

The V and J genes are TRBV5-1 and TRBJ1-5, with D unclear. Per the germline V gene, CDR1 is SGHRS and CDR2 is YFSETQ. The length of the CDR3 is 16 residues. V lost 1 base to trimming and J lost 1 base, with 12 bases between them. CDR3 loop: CASSLRGRDSNQPQHF. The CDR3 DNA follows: TGCGCCAGCAGCTTGAGAGGGAGAGACAGCAATCAGCCCCAGCATTTT.

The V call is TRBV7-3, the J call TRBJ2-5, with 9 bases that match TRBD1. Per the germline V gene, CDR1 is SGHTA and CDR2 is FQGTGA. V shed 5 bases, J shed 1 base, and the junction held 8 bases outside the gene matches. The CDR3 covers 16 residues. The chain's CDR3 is CASSPNPGQGQETQYF. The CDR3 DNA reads TGTGCCAGCAGCCCAAACCCGGGACAGGGCCAAGAGACCCAGTACTTC.

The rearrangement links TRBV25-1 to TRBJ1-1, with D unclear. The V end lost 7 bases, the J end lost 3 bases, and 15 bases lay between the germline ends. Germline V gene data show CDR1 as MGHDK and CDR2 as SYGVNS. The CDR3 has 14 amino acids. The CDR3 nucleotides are TGTGCCAGCACTTTAGGGTCGCAATACACTGAAGCTTTCTTT. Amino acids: CASTLGSQYTEAFF.

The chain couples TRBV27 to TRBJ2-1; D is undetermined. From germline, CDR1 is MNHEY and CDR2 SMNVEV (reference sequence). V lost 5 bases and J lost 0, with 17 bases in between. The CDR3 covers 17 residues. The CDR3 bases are TGTGCCAGCAGTCTCGAGCCCCCCCAATACTCCTACAATGAGCAGTTCTTC. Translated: CASSLEPPQYSYNEQFF.

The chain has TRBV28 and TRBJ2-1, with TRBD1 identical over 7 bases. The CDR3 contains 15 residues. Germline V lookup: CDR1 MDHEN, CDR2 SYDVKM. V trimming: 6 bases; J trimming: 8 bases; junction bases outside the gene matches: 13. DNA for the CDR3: TGTGCCAGCAGAGGAATGGGGCAGGGGGAGTATGAGCAGTTCTTC. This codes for CASRGMGQGEYEQFF.

The CDR3 loop reads CASSLSGVGVRYGNQPQHF. The CDR3 DNA follows: TGTGCCAGCAGTCTAAGCGGGGTAGGGGTCCGGTATGGCAATCAGCCCCAGCATTTT. The chain joins TRBV2 to TRBJ1-5; a possible D gene is TRBD1 (5 bases). The germline V gene encodes CDR1 SNHLY and CDR2 FYNNEI. The CDR3 contains 19 residues. V was pared by 5 bases and J by 2 bases, with 25 bases between.

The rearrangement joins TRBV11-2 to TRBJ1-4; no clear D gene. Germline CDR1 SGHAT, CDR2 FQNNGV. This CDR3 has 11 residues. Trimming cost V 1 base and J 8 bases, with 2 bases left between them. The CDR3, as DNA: TGTGCCAGCAGCTTAGGGGAAAAACTGTTTTTT. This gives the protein CASSLGEKLFF.

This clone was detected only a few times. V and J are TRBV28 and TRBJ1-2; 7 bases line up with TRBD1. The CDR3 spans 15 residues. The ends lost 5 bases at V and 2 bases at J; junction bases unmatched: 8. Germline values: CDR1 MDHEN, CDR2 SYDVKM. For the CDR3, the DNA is TGTGCCAGCAGTCCGTCTGACAGGGACAACTATGGCTACACCTTC. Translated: CASSPSDRDNYGYTF.

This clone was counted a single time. CDR3 region: CASSQERTGGIGYTF. The CDR3 bases are TGTGCCAGCAGCCAAGAGAGGACAGGGGGGATTGGCTACACCTTC. This chain uses TRBV14 with TRBJ1-2; TRBD1 matches 10 bases. This CDR3 region has 15 residues. CDR1 and CDR2 from the germline V gene are SGHDN and FVKESK. The V gene end was trimmed by 0 bases and the J gene end by 7 bases; junction bases not matched to a gene: 5.

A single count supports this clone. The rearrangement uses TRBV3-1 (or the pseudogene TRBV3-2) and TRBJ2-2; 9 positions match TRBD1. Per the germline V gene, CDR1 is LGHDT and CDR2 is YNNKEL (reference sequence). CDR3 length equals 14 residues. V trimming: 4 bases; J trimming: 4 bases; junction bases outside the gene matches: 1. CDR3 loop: CASSPDRGTGELFF. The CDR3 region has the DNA TGTGCCAGCAGCCCGGACAGGGGCACCGGGGAGCTGTTTTTT.

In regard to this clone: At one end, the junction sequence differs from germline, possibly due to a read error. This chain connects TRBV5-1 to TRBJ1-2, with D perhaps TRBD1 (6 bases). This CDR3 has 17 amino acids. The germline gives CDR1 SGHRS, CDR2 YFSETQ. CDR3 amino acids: CASSPSGGGAFNHGYTF. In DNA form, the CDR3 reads TGCGCCAGCAGCCCCTCGGGCGGGGGCGCGTTTAACCATGGCTACACCTTC. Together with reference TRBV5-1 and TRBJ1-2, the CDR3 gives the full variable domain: KAGVTQTPRYLIKTRGQQVTLSCSPISGHRSVSWYQQTPGQGLQFLFEYFSETQRNKGNFPGRFSGRQFSNSRSEMNVSTLELGDSALYLCASSPSGGGAFNHGYTFGSGTRLTVV.

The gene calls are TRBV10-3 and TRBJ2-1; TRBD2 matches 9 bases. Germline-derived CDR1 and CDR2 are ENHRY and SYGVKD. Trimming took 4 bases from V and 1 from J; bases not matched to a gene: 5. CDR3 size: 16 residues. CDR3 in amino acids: CAISGSGRGSYNEQFF. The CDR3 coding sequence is TGTGCCATCAGTGGTAGCGGGAGAGGTTCCTACAATGAGCAGTTCTTC.

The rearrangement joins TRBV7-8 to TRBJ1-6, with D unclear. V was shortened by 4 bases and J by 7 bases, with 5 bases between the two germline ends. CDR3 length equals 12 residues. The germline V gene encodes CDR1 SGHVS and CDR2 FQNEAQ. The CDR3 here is CASSSPNSPLHF. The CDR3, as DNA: TGTGCCAGCAGCTCGCCGAATTCACCCCTCCACTTT. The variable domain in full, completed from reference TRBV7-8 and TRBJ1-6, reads GAGVSQSPRYKVAKRGQDVALRCDPISGHVSLFWYQQALGQGPEFLTYFQNEAQLDKSGLPSDRFFAERPEGSVSTLKIQRTQQEDSAVYLCASSSPNSPLHFGNGTRLTVT.

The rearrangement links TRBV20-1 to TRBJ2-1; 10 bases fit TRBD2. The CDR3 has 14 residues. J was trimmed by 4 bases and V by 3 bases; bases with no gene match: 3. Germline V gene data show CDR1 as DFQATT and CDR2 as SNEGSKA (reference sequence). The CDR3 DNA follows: TGCAGTGCTAGTTCGACTAGCGGGTACAATGAGCAGTTCTTC. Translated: CSASSTSGYNEQFF.

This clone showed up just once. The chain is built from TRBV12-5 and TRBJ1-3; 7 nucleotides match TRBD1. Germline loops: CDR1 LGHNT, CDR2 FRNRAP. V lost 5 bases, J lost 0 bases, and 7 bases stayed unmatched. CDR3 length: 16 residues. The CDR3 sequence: CASGLGTAPSGNTIYF. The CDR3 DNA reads TGTGCTAGTGGTCTGGGGACAGCACCCTCTGGAAACACCATATATTTT.

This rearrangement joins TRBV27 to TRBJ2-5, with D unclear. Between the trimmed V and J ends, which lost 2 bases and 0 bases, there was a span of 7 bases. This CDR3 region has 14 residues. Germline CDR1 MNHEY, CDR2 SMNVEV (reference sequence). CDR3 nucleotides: TGTGCCAGCAGTTTAGACGGGTACCAAGAGACCCAGTACTTC. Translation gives CASSLDGYQETQYF.

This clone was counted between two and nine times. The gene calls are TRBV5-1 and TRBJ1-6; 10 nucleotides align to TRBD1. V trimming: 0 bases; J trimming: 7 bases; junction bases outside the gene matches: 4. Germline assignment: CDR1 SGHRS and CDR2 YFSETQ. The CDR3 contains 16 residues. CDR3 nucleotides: TGCGCCAGCAGCTTGGGGACAGGGGGGACGAATTCACCCCTCCACTTT. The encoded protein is CASSLGTGGTNSPLHF. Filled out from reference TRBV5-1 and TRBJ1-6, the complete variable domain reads KAGVTQTPRYLIKTRGQQVTLSCSPISGHRSVSWYQQTPGQGLQFLFEYFSETQRNKGNFPGRFSGRQFSNSRSEMNVSTLELGDSALYLCASSLGTGGTNSPLHFGNGTRLTVT.

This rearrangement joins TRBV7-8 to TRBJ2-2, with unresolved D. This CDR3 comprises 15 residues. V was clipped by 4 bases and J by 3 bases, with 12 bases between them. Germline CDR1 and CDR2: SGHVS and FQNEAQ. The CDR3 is CASSSQRTDTGELFF. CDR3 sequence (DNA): TGTGCCAGCAGCTCCCAAAGGACGGACACCGGGGAGCTGTTTTTT.

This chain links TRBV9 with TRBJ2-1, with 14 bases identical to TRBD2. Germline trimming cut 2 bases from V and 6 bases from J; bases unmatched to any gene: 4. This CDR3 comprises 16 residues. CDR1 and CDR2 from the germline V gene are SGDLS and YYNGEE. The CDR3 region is CASSVAGTSGSNEQFF. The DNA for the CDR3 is TGTGCCAGCAGCGTCGCCGGGACTAGCGGGAGCAATGAGCAGTTCTTC.

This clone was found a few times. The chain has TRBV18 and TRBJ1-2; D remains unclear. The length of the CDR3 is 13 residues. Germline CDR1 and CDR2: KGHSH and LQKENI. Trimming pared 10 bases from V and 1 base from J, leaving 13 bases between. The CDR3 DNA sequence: TGTGCCACCCAACCGACACTTAACTATGGCTACACCTTC. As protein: CATQPTLNYGYTF.

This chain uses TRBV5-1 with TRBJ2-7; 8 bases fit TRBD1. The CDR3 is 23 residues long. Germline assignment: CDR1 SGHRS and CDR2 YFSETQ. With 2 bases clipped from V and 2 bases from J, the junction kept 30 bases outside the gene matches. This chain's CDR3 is CASSFNPGQVARSATSLTYEQYF. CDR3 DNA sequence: TGCGCCAGCAGCTTCAATCCGGGACAGGTCGCCCGAAGTGCCACGTCGTTAACCTACGAGCAGTACTTC.

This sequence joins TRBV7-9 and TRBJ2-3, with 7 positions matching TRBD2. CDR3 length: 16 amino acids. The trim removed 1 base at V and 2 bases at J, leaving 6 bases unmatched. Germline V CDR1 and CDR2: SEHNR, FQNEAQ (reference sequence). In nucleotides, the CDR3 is TGTGCCAGCAGCTTAGAGTTTGGGAGGGCCACAGATACGCAGTATTTT. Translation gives CASSLEFGRATDTQYF.

CDR3 sequence: CASSQHDRGNYGYTF. The CDR3 coding sequence is TGCGCCAGCAGCCAACATGACAGGGGCAACTATGGCTACACCTTC. This chain connects TRBV4-1 to TRBJ1-2; 8 bases agree with TRBD1. This CDR3 comprises 15 residues. V lost 2 bases to trimming and J lost 2 bases; unmatched junction nucleotides: 4. Germline CDR1 reads MGHRA; CDR2 reads YSYEKL.

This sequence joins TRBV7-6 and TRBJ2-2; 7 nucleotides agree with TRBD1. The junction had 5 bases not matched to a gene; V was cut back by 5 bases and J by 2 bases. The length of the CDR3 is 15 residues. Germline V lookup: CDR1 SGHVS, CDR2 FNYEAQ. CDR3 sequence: CASSPTGANTGELFF. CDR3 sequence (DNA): TGTGCCAGCAGCCCCACAGGGGCCAACACCGGGGAGCTGTTTTTT.